The rows below give T cell receptor beta chains drawn from one sample of a study of blood T cell repertoires in COVID-19. Repertoires were generated with immunoSEQ multiplex PCR, while TCRdb's copy carries only in-frame clones and drops some. This table has more than 110,000 clones, roughly 90% appearing once. Material: peripheral blood. The receptors were sampled from a man between 60 and 70 years old with active or convalescent COVID-19. Both conserved end residues are part of each CDR3. A D gene is named only where the DNA matches it firmly. The listing skips clone size in some rows; elsewhere it reads once, few, many or a size class.

CDR3 DNA: TGTGCCAGCAGCTTAGAGATAGGGGCCACCTACGAGCAGTACTTC
CDR3 protein: CASSLEIGATYEQYF
clone size: -
CDR3 length: 15
D gene: -
V gene: TRBV11-2
J gene: TRBJ2-7

CDR3 DNA: TGTGCCAGCAGCCCCCGCGGTTACGAGCAGTACTTC
CDR3 protein: CASSPRGYEQYF
clone size: -
CDR3 length: 12
D gene: -
V gene: TRBV6-5
J gene: TRBJ2-7

CDR3 DNA: TGCGCCAGCAGCCTTAACGACAGGGATACCTACGAGCAGTACTTC
CDR3 protein: CASSLNDRDTYEQYF
clone size: -
CDR3 length: 15
D gene: TRBD1
V gene: TRBV4-1
J gene: TRBJ2-7

CDR3 DNA: TGTGCCAGCAGCTTAGCGGTCACAGAGCAGACCGAGCAGTACTTC
CDR3 protein: CASSLAVTEQTEQYF
clone size: -
CDR3 length: 15
D gene: -
V gene: TRBV7-2
J gene: TRBJ2-7

CDR3 DNA: TGTGCCTGGAATCCTCAGGCGAACACTGAAGCTTTCTTT
CDR3 protein: CAWNPQANTEAFF
clone size: once
CDR3 length: 13
D gene: -
V gene: TRBV30
J gene: TRBJ1-1

CDR3 DNA: TGTGCCAGCAGCTTCACCCACGGGACAGACTACGAGCAGTACTTC
CDR3 protein: CASSFTHGTDYEQYF
clone size: once
CDR3 length: 15
D gene: TRBD1
V gene: TRBV11-2
J gene: TRBJ2-7

CDR3 DNA: TGTGCCAGTAACCCGGGAGGTTGGGGCTACACCTTC
CDR3 protein: CASNPGGWGYTF
clone size: -
CDR3 length: 12
D gene: -
V gene: TRBV19
J gene: TRBJ1-2

CDR3 DNA: TGTGCCAGCAGCAAAGATCCGAGCCCCATGAACACTGAAGCTTTCTTT
CDR3 protein: CASSKDPSPMNTEAFF
clone size: -
CDR3 length: 16
D gene: -
V gene: TRBV21-1
J gene: TRBJ1-1

CDR3 DNA: TGTGCCAGCAGGAGACTAGCGGGACTCACAGATACGCAGTATTTT
CDR3 protein: CASRRLAGLTDTQYF
clone size: -
CDR3 length: 15
D gene: TRBD2
V gene: TRBV2
J gene: TRBJ2-3

CDR3 DNA: TGTGCCAGCTCACCGTCCAGTTATAGCAATCAGCCCCAGCATTTT
CDR3 protein: CASSPSSYSNQPQHF
clone size: -
CDR3 length: 15
D gene: -
V gene: TRBV18
J gene: TRBJ1-5

CDR3 DNA: TGTGCCAGCTCACCCCCGACCGGGGGTGGACGGGACGAGCAGTACTTC
CDR3 protein: CASSPPTGGGRDEQYF
clone size: once
CDR3 length: 16
D gene: -
V gene: TRBV18
J gene: TRBJ2-7

CDR3 DNA: TGTGCCACCAGTGACCCCAGTTTCGCGAACACCGGGGAGCTGTTTTTT
CDR3 protein: CATSDPSFANTGELFF
clone size: -
CDR3 length: 16
D gene: -
V gene: TRBV24-1
J gene: TRBJ2-2

CDR3 DNA: TGTGCCAGTAGTACGGGACTCCGAAGCACCATATATTTT
CDR3 protein: CASSTGLRSTIYF
clone size: -
CDR3 length: 13
D gene: -
V gene: TRBV19
J gene: TRBJ1-3

CDR3 DNA: TGTGCCAGCAGTCCGGGACTAGCCCAAGAGACCCAGTACTTC
CDR3 protein: CASSPGLAQETQYF
clone size: -
CDR3 length: 14
D gene: TRBD2
V gene: TRBV7-2
J gene: TRBJ2-5

CDR3 DNA: TGTGCCAGCAGCGGCGGGGATTACAATGAGCAGTTCTTC
CDR3 protein: CASSGGDYNEQFF
clone size: -
CDR3 length: 13
D gene: -
V gene: TRBV11-2
J gene: TRBJ2-1

CDR3 DNA: TGTGCCAGTAGTATGGGGACACCCTATGGCTACACCTTC
CDR3 protein: CASSMGTPYGYTF
clone size: few
CDR3 length: 13
D gene: -
V gene: TRBV19
J gene: TRBJ1-2

CDR3 DNA: TGCGCCAGCAGCTTGGAGGGGCAGACTGGGGAGCAGTACTTC
CDR3 protein: CASSLEGQTGEQYF
clone size: -
CDR3 length: 14
D gene: -
V gene: TRBV5-1
J gene: TRBJ2-7

CDR3 DNA: TGTGCCAGCTCAGGGACAGGGGACACTGAAGCTTTCTTT
CDR3 protein: CASSGTGDTEAFF
clone size: once
CDR3 length: 13
D gene: TRBD1
V gene: TRBV18
J gene: TRBJ1-1

CDR3 DNA: TGTGCCAGCCTACAGGGGCTGAACACTGAAGCTTTCTTT
CDR3 protein: CASLQGLNTEAFF
clone size: -
CDR3 length: 13
D gene: TRBD1
V gene: TRBV2
J gene: TRBJ1-1

CDR3 DNA: TGCGCCAGCAGCCAAGAGCCGGGAGGGCCATACGAGCAGTACTTC
CDR3 protein: CASSQEPGGPYEQYF
clone size: -
CDR3 length: 15
D gene: TRBD2
V gene: TRBV4-3
J gene: TRBJ2-7

CDR3 DNA: TGTGCCAGCAGTCAAACAGGGGGCAATAACTATGGCTACACCTTC
CDR3 protein: CASSQTGGNNYGYTF
clone size: -
CDR3 length: 15
D gene: TRBD1
V gene: TRBV28
J gene: TRBJ1-2

CDR3 DNA: TGTGCCAGTAGCCTAGGACAGGTGAACACTGAAGCTTTCTTT
CDR3 protein: CASSLGQVNTEAFF
clone size: -
CDR3 length: 14
D gene: TRBD1
V gene: TRBV19
J gene: TRBJ1-1